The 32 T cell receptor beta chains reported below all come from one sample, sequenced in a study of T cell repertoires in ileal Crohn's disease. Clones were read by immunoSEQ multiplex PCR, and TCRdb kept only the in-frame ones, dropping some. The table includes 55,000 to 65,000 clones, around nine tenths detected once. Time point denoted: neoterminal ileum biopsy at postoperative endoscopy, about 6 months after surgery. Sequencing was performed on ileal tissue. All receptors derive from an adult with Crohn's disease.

This CDR3 is CASIMNTEAFF. CDR3 coding DNA: TGTGCCAGCATTATGAACACTGAAGCTTTCTTT. This chain connects TRBV28 to TRBJ1-1; D uncertain. Germline V gives CDR1 MDHEN, CDR2 SYDVKM. The CDR3 is 11 residues long. With 7 bases removed from V and 0 bases from J, the gap between germline ends came to 3 bases.

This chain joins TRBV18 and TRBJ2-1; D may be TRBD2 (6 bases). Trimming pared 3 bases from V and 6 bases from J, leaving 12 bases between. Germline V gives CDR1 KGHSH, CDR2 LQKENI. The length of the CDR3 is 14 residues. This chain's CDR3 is CASSPASAGNEQFF. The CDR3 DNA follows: TGTGCCAGCTCACCGGCTAGCGCCGGCAATGAGCAGTTCTTC.

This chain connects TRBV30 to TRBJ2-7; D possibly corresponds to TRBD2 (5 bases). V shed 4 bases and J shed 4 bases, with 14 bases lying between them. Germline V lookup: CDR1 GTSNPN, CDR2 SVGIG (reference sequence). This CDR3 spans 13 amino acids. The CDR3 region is CAWTSTGKYEQYF. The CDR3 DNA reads TGTGCCTGGACCTCCACGGGGAAGTACGAGCAGTACTTC.

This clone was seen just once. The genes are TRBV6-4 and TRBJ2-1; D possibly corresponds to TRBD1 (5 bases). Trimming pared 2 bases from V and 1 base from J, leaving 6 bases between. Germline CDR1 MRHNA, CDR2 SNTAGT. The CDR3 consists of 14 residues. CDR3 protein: CASSDQGSYNEQFF. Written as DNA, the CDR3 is TGTGCCAGCAGTGACCAGGGTTCCTACAATGAGCAGTTCTTC.

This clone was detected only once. CDR3 nucleotides: TGTGCCAGCAGCGTAGCGTCGGTCCCCGGGGAGCTGTTTTTT. Translating it yields CASSVASVPGELFF. The chain joins TRBV9 to TRBJ2-2; D is unclear. The germline gives CDR1 SGDLS, CDR2 YYNGEE. This CDR3 contains 14 residues. V lost 0 bases and J lost 6, with 9 bases in between.

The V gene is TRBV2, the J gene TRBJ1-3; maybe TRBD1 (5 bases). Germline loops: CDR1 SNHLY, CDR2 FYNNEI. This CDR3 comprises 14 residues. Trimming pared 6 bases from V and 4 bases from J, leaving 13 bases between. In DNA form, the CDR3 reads TGTGCCAGCAGGCGGGACTCCGGAGGAAACACCATATATTTT. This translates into CASRRDSGGNTIYF.

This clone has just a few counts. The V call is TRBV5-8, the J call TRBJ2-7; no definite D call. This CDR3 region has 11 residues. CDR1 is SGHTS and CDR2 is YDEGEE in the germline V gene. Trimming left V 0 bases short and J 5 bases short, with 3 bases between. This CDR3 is CASSLGHEQYV. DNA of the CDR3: TGTGCCAGCAGCTTGGGACACGAGCAGTACGTC.

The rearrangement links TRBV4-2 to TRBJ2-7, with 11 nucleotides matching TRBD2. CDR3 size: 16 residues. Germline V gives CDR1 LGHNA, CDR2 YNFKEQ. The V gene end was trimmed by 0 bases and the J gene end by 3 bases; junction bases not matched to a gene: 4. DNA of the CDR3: TGTGCCAGCAGCCAAGATCTAGCGGGAGGCTACTACGAGCAGTACTTC. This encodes CASSQDLAGGYYEQYF.

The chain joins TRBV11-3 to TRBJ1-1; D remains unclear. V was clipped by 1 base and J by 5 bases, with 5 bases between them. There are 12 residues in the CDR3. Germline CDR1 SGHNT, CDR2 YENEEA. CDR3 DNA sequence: TGTGCCAGCAGCTTAGTACGGACTGAAGCTTTCTTT. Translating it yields CASSLVRTEAFF.

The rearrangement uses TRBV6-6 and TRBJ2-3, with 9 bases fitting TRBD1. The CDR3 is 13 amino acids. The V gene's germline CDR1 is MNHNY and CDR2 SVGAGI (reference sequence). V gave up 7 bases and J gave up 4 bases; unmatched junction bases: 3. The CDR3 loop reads CASTGTGPDTQYF. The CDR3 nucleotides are TGTGCCAGCACCGGGACAGGGCCAGATACGCAGTATTTT.

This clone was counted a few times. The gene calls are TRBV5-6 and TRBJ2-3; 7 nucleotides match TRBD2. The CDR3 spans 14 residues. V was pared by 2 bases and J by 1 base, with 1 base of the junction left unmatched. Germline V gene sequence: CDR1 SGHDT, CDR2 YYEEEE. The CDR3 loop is CASSLRGGTDTQYF. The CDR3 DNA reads TGTGCCAGCAGCTTACGGGGGGGCACAGATACGCAGTATTTT.

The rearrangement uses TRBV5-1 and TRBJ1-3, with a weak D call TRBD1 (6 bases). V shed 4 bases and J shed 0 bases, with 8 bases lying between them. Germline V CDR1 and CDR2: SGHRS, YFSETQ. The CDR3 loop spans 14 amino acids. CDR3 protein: CASSLQGSGNTIYF. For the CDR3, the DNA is TGCGCCAGCAGCCTACAGGGCTCTGGAAACACCATATATTTT.

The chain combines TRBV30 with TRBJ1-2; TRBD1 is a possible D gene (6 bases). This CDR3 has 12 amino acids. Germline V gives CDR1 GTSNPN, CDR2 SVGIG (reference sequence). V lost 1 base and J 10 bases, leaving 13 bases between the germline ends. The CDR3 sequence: CAWSASTGTYTF. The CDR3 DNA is TGTGCCTGGAGTGCCTCGACAGGCACCTACACCTTC.

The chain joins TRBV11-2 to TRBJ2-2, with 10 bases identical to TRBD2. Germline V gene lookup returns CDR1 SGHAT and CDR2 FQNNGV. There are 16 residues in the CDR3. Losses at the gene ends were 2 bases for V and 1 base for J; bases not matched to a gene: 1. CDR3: CASSLRTSGNTGELFF. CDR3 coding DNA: TGTGCCAGCAGCTTACGGACTAGCGGGAACACCGGGGAGCTGTTTTTT. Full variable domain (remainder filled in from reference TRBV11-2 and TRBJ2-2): EAGVAQSPRYKIIEKRQSVAFWCNPISGHATLYWYQQILGQGPKLLIQFQNNGVVDDSQLPKDRFSAERLKGVDSTLKIQPAKLEDSAVYLCASSLRTSGNTGELFFGEGSRLTVL.

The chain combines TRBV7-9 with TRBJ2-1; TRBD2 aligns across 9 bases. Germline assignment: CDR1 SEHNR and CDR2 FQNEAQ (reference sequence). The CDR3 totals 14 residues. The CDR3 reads CASSGVSSYNEQFF. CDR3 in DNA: TGTGCTTCTAGCGGGGTAAGCTCCTACAATGAGCAGTTCTTC.

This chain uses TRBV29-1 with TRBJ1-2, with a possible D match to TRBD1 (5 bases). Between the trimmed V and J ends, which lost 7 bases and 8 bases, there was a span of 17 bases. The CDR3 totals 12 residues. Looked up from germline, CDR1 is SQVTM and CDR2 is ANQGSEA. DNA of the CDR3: TGCAGCGGGGGCAGTGGGGATTGGGGCTACACCTTC. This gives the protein CSGGSGDWGYTF.

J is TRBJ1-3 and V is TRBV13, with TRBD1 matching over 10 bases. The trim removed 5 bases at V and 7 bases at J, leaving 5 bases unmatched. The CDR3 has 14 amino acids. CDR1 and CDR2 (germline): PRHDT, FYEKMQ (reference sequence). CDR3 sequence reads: CASSTQTGGNTIYF. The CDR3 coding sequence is TGTGCCAGCAGCACCCAGACAGGGGGCAACACCATATATTTT.

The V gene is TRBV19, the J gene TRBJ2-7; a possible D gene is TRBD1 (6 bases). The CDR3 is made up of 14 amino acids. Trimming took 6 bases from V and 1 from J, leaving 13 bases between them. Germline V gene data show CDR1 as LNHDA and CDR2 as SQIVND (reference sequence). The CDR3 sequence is CASSKRTASYEQYF. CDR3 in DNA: TGTGCCAGTAGCAAAAGGACAGCGTCCTACGAGCAGTACTTC.

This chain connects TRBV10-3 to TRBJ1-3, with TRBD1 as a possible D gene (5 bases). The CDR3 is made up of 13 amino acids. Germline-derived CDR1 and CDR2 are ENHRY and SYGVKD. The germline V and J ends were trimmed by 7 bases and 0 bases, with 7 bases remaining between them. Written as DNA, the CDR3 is TGTGCCATCACGGGGGGCTCTGGAAACACCATATATTTT. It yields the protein CAITGGSGNTIYF.

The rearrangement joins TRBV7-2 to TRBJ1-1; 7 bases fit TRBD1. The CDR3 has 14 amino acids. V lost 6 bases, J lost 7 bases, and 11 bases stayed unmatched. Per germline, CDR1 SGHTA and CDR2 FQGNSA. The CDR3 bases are TGTGCCAGCAGGCGACAGGGCACGAGGGTTGAAGCTTTCTTT. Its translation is CASRRQGTRVEAFF. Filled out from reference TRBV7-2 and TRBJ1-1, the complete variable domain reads GAGVSQSPSNKVTEKGKDVELRCDPISGHTALYWYRQSLGQGLEFLIYFQGNSAPDKSGLPSDRFSAERTGGSVSTLTIQRTQQEDSAVYLCASRRQGTRVEAFFGQGTRLTVV.

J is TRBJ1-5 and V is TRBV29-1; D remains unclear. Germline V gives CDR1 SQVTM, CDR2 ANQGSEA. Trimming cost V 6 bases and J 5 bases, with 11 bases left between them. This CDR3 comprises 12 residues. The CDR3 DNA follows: TGCAGCGTCGGGGAGGCCCATCAGCCCCAGCATTTT. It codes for CSVGEAHQPQHF.

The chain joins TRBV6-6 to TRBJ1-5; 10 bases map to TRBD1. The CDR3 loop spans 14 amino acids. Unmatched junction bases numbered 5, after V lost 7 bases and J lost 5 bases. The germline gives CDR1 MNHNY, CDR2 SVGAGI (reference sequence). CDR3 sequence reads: CASIIGQGDQPQHF. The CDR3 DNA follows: TGTGCCAGCATCATAGGACAGGGGGATCAGCCCCAGCATTTT.

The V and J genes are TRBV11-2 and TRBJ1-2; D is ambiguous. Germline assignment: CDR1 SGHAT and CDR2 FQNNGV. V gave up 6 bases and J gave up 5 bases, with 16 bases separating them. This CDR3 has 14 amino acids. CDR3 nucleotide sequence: TGTGCCAGCAGTCTTGGACTGCCCAGTTATGGCTACACCTTC. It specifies CASSLGLPSYGYTF. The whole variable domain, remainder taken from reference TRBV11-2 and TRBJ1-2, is EAGVAQSPRYKIIEKRQSVAFWCNPISGHATLYWYQQILGQGPKLLIQFQNNGVVDDSQLPKDRFSAERLKGVDSTLKIQPAKLEDSAVYLCASSLGLPSYGYTFGSGTRLTVV.

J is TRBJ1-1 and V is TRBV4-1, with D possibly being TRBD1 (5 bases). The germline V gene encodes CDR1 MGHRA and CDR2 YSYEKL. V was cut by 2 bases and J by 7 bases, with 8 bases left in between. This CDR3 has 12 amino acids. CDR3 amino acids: CASSQRTYEAFF. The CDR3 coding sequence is TGCGCCAGCAGCCAAAGGACATATGAAGCTTTCTTT.

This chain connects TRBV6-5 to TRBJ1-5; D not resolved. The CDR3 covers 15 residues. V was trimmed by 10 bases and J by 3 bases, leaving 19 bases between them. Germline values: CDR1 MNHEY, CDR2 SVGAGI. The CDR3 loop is CATRARRVNNQPQHF. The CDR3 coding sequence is TGTGCCACTCGAGCCAGGAGGGTCAACAATCAGCCCCAGCATTTT.

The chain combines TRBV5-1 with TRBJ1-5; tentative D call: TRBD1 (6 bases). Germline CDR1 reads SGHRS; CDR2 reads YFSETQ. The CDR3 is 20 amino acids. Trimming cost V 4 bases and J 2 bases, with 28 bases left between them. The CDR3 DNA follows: TGCGCCAGCAGCAATACTTTAGAGTTTCGGGACACCGTCGGCAATCAGCCCCAGCATTTT. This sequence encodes CASSNTLEFRDTVGNQPQHF. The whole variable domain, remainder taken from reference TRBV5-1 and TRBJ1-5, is KAGVTQTPRYLIKTRGQQVTLSCSPISGHRSVSWYQQTPGQGLQFLFEYFSETQRNKGNFPGRFSGRQFSNSRSEMNVSTLELGDSALYLCASSNTLEFRDTVGNQPQHFGDGTRLSIL.

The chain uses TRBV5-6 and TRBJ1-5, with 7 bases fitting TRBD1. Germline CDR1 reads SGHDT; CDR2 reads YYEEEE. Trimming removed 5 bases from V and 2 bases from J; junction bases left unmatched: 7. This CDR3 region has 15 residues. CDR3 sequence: CASSPRGVGNQPQHF. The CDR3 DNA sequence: TGTGCCAGCAGTCCCAGGGGGGTCGGCAATCAGCCCCAGCATTTT. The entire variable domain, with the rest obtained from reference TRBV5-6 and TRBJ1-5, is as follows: DAGVTQSPTHLIKTRGQQVTLRCSPKSGHDTVSWYQQALGQGPQFIFQYYEEEERQRGNFPDRFSGHQFPNYSSELNVNALLLGDSALYLCASSPRGVGNQPQHFGDGTRLSIL.

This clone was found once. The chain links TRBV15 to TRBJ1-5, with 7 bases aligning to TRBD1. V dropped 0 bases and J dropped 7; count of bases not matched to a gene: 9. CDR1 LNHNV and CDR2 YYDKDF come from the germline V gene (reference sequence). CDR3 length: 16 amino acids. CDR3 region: CATSRDGTVSYQPQHF. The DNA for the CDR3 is TGTGCCACCAGCAGAGACGGGACAGTCTCATACCAGCCCCAGCATTTT.

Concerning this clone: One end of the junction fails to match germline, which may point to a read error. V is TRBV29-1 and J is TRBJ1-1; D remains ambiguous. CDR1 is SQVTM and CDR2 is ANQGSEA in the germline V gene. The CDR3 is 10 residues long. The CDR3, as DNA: TGCAGAGTTGGCGGCACTGAAGCTTTCTTT. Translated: CRVGGTEAFF.

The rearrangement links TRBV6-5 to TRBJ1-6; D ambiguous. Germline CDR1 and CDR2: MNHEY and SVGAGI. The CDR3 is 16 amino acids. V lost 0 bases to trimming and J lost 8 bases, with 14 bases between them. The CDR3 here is CASSYSIVGRDSPLHF. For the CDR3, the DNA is TGTGCCAGCAGTTACTCGATAGTCGGGCGGGATTCACCCCTCCACTTT.

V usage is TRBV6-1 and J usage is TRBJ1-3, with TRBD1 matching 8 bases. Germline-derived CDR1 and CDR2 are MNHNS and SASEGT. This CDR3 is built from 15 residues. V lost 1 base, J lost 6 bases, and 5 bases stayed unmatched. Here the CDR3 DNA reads TGTGCCAGCAGTGAAGAGGGGACAGGAGAAAACACCATATATTTT. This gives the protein CASSEEGTGENTIYF.

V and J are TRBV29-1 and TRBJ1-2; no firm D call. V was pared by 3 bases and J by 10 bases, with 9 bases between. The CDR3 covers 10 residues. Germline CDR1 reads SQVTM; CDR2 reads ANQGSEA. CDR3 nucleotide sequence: TGCAGCGTTGATGGCCAACACTACACCTTC. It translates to CSVDGQHYTF.